These T cell receptor beta chains were read from a single sample in a study of control samples from healthy donors and cancer patients. Produced via immunoSEQ multiplex PCR; TCRdb's table is partial and in-frame only. The sample has 40,000 to 55,000 clones, over 90% seen once; the top ten hold 23%. The specimen sequenced was PBMCs. Receptors were obtained from a woman aged 50 to 60 with head and neck cancer. The CDR3 runs from the conserved cysteine through the conserved F or W. The D gene is left open where the match is weak. A clone size is listed for some rows: how often the clone was seen (once, few, many), or a class if it is expanded.

>15|TRBJ2-7|TRBV11-2|NA|TRBD1
TGTGCCAGCAGCTTAGGGACAGGGGCTTCCTACGAGCAGTACTTC
CASSLGTGASYEQYF
>16|TRBJ2-7|TRBV28|NA|NA
TGTGCCAGCAGTTTACCCTTACAGGGAGGGGTCTACGAGCAGTACTTC
CASSLPLQGGVYEQYF
>15|TRBJ1-2|TRBV30|NA|TRBD1
TGTGCCTGGGCCCCCTCGGGACAGGGGATTGAGGGCTACACCTTC
CAWAPSGQGIEGYTF
>15|TRBJ1-1|TRBV6-5|NA|NA
TGTGCCAGCAGTTACTCGATTCAAGGGGACACTGAAGCTTTCTTT
CASSYSIQGDTEAFF
>16|TRBJ2-3|TRBV5-1|NA|NA
TGCGCCAGCAGCTTGGAGGGGGTAAATTTCGCAGATACGCAGTATTTT
CASSLEGVNFADTQYF
>14|TRBJ1-1|TRBV30|NA|TRBD1
TGTGCCTGGAGTTTCTCAGGGGGCGAAACTGAAGCTTTCTTT
CAWSFSGGETEAFF
>15|TRBJ2-3|TRBV19|NA|NA
TGTGCCAGTAGTCCCCGGACCACCCCGACGGGTACGCAGTATTTT
CASSPRTTPTGTQYF
>13|TRBJ1-2|TRBV7-2|NA|NA
TGTGCCAGCAGCTCTAGGAGGGAATATGGCTACACCTTC
CASSSRREYGYTF
>14|TRBJ1-2|TRBV2|NA|NA
TGTGCCAGCAGTGAACGGCAGGGTGGATATGGCTACACCTTC
CASSERQGGYGYTF
>15|TRBJ2-3|TRBV6-1|NA|TRBD1
TGTGCCAGCAGCCGACGACAGGGTGGCACAGATACGCAGTATTTT
CASSRRQGGTDTQYF
>13|TRBJ1-6|TRBV2|NA|NA
TGTGCCAGCAGTGACGAGGGTAATTCACCCCTCCACTTT
CASSDEGNSPLHF
>15|TRBJ1-5|TRBV28|NA|NA
TGTGCCAGCAGTTTATTTGCCCTTAGCAATCAGCCCCAGCATTTT
CASSLFALSNQPQHF
>14|TRBJ1-2|TRBV7-2|NA|TRBD1
TGTGCCAGCAGCTTCTGGACAGGGGCTATAGGCTACACCTTC
CASSFWTGAIGYTF
>15|TRBJ2-7|TRBV6-5|once|NA
TGTGCCAGCAGGGTATCAGGGGGACTACACTACGAGCAGTACTTC
CASRVSGGLHYEQYF
>15|TRBJ2-3|TRBV20-1|NA|NA
TGCAGTGCTAGTGGGGGGTGGGGGCCCGCAGATACGCAGTATTTT
CSASGGWGPADTQYF
>16|TRBJ1-3|TRBV7-9|NA|TRBD1
TGTGCCAGCAGCATACCGACAGGGATCTCTGGAAACACCATATATTTT
CASSIPTGISGNTIYF
>15|TRBJ2-7|TRBV5-6|NA|TRBD1
TGTGCCAGCAGCCAGGGACAGGCCAGGGGGTACGAGCAGTACTTC
CASSQGQARGYEQYF
>13|TRBJ1-2|TRBV11-2|NA|NA
TGTGCCAGCAGCTTAATAAGGGGGAAACGCTACACCTTC
CASSLIRGKRYTF
>14|TRBJ1-2|TRBV9|NA|TRBD1
TGTGCCAGCAGCGTTTCGGGACAGAACTATGGCTACACCTTC
CASSVSGQNYGYTF
>13|TRBJ2-5|TRBV11-3|NA|NA
TGTGCCAGCAGCCTGGGCCCGAGAGAGACCCAGTACTTC
CASSLGPRETQYF
>15|TRBJ1-2|TRBV6-5|NA|NA
TGTGCCAGCACCCTAAACAGGGAGGCGAACTATGGCTACACCTTC
CASTLNREANYGYTF
>16|TRBJ2-3|TRBV2|NA|NA
TGTGCCAGCAGTGAATCCGACCCTGTGGGCACAGATACGCAGTATTTT
CASSESDPVGTDTQYF
>16|TRBJ1-1|TRBV19|NA|NA
TGTGCCAGTAGCCCTCCGGCGGGCCTTACGAACACTGAAGCTTTCTTT
CASSPPAGLTNTEAFF
>15|TRBJ2-5|TRBV6-2/TRBV6-3|NA|TRBD1
TGTGCCAGCAGTTACGGGACAGGGCGGGCAGAGACCCAGTACTTC
CASSYGTGRAETQYF
>13|TRBJ2-7|TRBV29-1|NA|NA
TGCAGCGTTGCCCTTAATGAGGGGAGGCGGCAGTACTTC
CSVALNEGRRQYF
>14|TRBJ1-1|TRBV6-5|NA|TRBD1
TGTGCCAGCAGTCCTGACAGGGATTTGGCTGAAGCTTTCTTT
CASSPDRDLAEAFF
>15|TRBJ2-3|TRBV29-1|once|TRBD2
TGCAGCGTCGGGACTAGCGGGTCACCTTCAGATACGCAGTATTTT
CSVGTSGSPSDTQYF
>12|TRBJ2-5|TRBV6-5|NA|NA
TGTGCCAGCAGTCGGATTCAAGAGACCCAGTACTTC
CASSRIQETQYF
>16|TRBJ1-5|TRBV5-8|NA|NA
TGTGCCAGCAGCTTGAGGGAATTAACGGGCAATCAGCCCCAGCATTTT
CASSLRELTGNQPQHF
>12|TRBJ2-3|TRBV2|few|NA
TGTGCCAGCAGTGCGGGGAGGGATACGCAGTATTTT
CASSAGRDTQYF
>14|TRBJ1-2|TRBV3-1/TRBV3-2|NA|NA
TGTGCCAGCAGCCAAGCTACAGGGAACTATGGCTACACCTTC
CASSQATGNYGYTF
>14|TRBJ2-7|TRBV6-2/TRBV6-3|NA|NA
TGTGCCAGCAGTTACTCGATTGTCTCCTACGAGCAGTACTTC
CASSYSIVSYEQYF
>15|TRBJ2-7|TRBV7-9|NA|NA
TGTGCCAGCACCAAAGGCAGCGGGTTCCCCTACGAGCAGTACTTC
CASTKGSGFPYEQYF
>15|TRBJ2-2|TRBV19|once|TRBD1
TGTGCCAGTGTGCGAGGGACAGGGAGTACCGGGGAGCTGTTTTTT
CASVRGTGSTGELFF
>18|TRBJ2-1|TRBV6-2/TRBV6-3|NA|TRBD2
TGTGCCAGCAGTTCGCCCCAACTAGCGGGAGGGCCGCAGGATGAGCAGTTCTTC
CASSSPQLAGGPQDEQFF
>13|TRBJ1-1|TRBV29-1|NA|TRBD1
TGCAGCGTTGGGGGGCAGGGGGTTGATGGAGCTTTCTTT
CSVGGQGVDGAFF
>15|TRBJ2-4|TRBV4-2|NA|NA
TGTGCCAGCAGCCAAGGAGCTCTATCGAAAAACATTCAGTACTTC
CASSQGALSKNIQYF
>15|TRBJ1-6|TRBV5-4|NA|NA
TGTGCCAGCAGCTTGCCGGGGGGCGACGATTCACCCCTCCACTTT
CASSLPGGDDSPLHF
>13|TRBJ1-1|TRBV30|NA|TRBD1
TGTGCCTGGATCCGGACAGGGGGCGGCCAAGCTTTCTTT
CAWIRTGGGQAFF
>14|TRBJ1-4|TRBV20-1|NA|TRBD1
TGCAGTGCTAGTGCGGGACAGGGAAATGAAAAACTGTTTTTT
CSASAGQGNEKLFF
>14|TRBJ1-4|TRBV6-5|NA|NA
TGTGCCAGCAGCGGGGTTGCAACTAATGAAAAACTGTTTTTT
CASSGVATNEKLFF
>15|TRBJ2-5|TRBV19|NA|TRBD2
TGTGCCAGTAGTCTAAGGACTAGCGGGACCGAGACCCAGTACTTC
CASSLRTSGTETQYF
>15|TRBJ2-7|TRBV9|once|NA
TGTGCCAGCAGCGTCGAAGGAGGGGGCGGCTACGAGCAGTACTTC
CASSVEGGGGYEQYF
>13|TRBJ1-2|TRBV5-4|NA|TRBD1
TGTGCCAGCAGCATCACCGGGACAGCTGGCTACACCTTC
CASSITGTAGYTF
>14|TRBJ2-5|TRBV7-9|NA|NA
TGTGCCAGCAGCTCCCCTGCCAAGCAAGAGACCCAGTACTTC
CASSSPAKQETQYF
>16|TRBJ2-3|TRBV14|NA|TRBD2
TGTGCCAGCAGCCAGAGACTAGCGTCTAGCACAGATACGCAGTATTTT
CASSQRLASSTDTQYF
>14|TRBJ1-1|TRBV30|NA|NA
TGTGCCTGGAGTTTTTACAGGGAACACACTGAAGCTTTCTTT
CAWSFYREHTEAFF
>12|TRBJ1-1|TRBV3-1/TRBV3-2|NA|NA
TGTGCCAGCAGCCAAGGGTCCACTGAAGCTTTCTTT
CASSQGSTEAFF
>16|TRBJ2-3|TRBV6-1|NA|NA
TGTGCCAGCAGTGAAGTTGGCGGGGTGGGGACAGATACGCAGTATTTT
CASSEVGGVGTDTQYF
>13|TRBJ1-2|TRBV15|once|NA
TGTGCCACCAGCAGAGGGTACGGCTCGGGCTACACCTTC
CATSRGYGSGYTF
>14|TRBJ2-7|TRBV28|NA|NA
TGTGCCAGCATTGGAGTGGGGAACTCCTACGAGCAGTACTTC
CASIGVGNSYEQYF
>16|TRBJ2-2|TRBV6-2/TRBV6-3|once|TRBD2
TGTGCCAGCAGTTCGTCTGGCGGGGGGAAGACCGGGGAGCTGTTTTTT
CASSSSGGGKTGELFF
>14|TRBJ2-3|TRBV7-2|NA|NA
TGTGCCAGCAGCTTGGAGGGACGCACAGATACGCAGTATTTT
CASSLEGRTDTQYF
>16|TRBJ2-1|TRBV15|NA|NA
TGTGCCACCAGCAGAGAGGCAGGGTCCTTATACAATGAGCAGTTCTTC
CATSREAGSLYNEQFF
>12|TRBJ1-2|TRBV2|NA|NA
TGTGCCAGCAATAGGGACGACTATGGCTACACCTTC
CASNRDDYGYTF
>14|TRBJ1-5|TRBV6-5|NA|NA
TGTGCCAGCAGCCCAGGGTTAGGGAATCAGCCCCAGCATTTT
CASSPGLGNQPQHF
>16|TRBJ1-1|TRBV7-9|once|NA
TGTGCCAGCAGCACTCGCTCGACAGGCCGGCACACTGAAGCTTTCTTT
CASSTRSTGRHTEAFF
>12|TRBJ2-3|TRBV12-3/TRBV12-4|NA|NA
TGTGCCAGCAGTTACGAACCCCGTCTCCAGTATTTT
CASSYEPRLQYF